The source of this T cell receptor (beta chain) is a study of post-analysis software for immune sequencing data. Unique molecular identifiers were carried by the TCR beta cDNA libraries. TCRdb re-analysed the PCR reads in MiXCR, keeping a single row per CDR3 protein. The data contain about 460,000 distinct CDR3 sequences, around 40% of them singletons. This TCR came from a girl aged 10-17 years with multiple sclerosis. Sequencing was performed on blood.

CDR3 coding DNA: TGTGCCAGCAGCTTACAGGGACGGGACACTGAAGCTTTCTTT. Its translation is CASSLQGRDTEAFF. J is TRBJ1-1 and V is TRBV7-3; the D gene is possibly TRBD1 (5 bases). The CDR3 runs 14 residues. V was clipped by 2 bases and J by 3 bases, with 10 bases between them. CDR1 is SGHTA, CDR2 FQGTGA, per germline.